The rows below give T cell receptor beta chains drawn from one sample of a study of shared T cell receptors in the human thymus. Generated by immunoSEQ multiplex PCR, the TCRdb table keeps only in-frame clones and is missing some. Of some 660,000 clones listed, 80% to 90% are singletons. These same records also appear under a second study, on human thymus T cells.

The sequencing sample was made of thymocytes. These receptor sequences come from a boy in the first two years of life with a congenital heart defect. The CDR3 runs from the conserved cysteine through the conserved F or W. D genes are given only for firm matches. Clone size, where shown, is once, few, many, or a class for clones that have expanded.

CDR3aa,d_gene,abundance,v_gene
CASSLDSGQGAYEQYF,TRBD1,NA,TRBV7-9
CASSLLRSEQFF,NA,NA,TRBV19
CSVDGFAGNTEAFF,NA,NA,TRBV29-1
CASSQDGGRGTDTQYF,NA,few,TRBV4-1
CASSLAGAGTFEKLFF,NA,NA,TRBV7-9
CASSSPGGTSYEQYF,TRBD2,NA,TRBV28
CASIPLAGGKLYEQYF,NA,NA,TRBV21-1
CASRGYRDREYLRGYEQYF,TRBD1,once,TRBV28
CAWRVWPETQYF,NA,NA,TRBV30
CASSEGQGLWTDTQYF,TRBD1,NA,TRBV25-1
CATDRPGTSGRAGTDTQYF,TRBD2,NA,TRBV15
CASSYAVSGSGGELFF,TRBD2,NA,TRBV6-6
CASSQDKTAGNTIYF,NA,NA,TRBV4-3
CASSMGVGATYGYTF,NA,once,TRBV11-2
CASSSPGPRGNEQFF,TRBD1,NA,TRBV27
CASSLFGRDYNEQFF,TRBD2,once,TRBV27
CASRTAYNEQFF,NA,NA,TRBV28
CASRSRTGSSYEQYF,TRBD1,NA,TRBV28
CATSREAGFWGLGFNTEAFF,NA,NA,TRBV15
CASSAGRRGSYNSPLHF,NA,NA,TRBV28
CASSTVPGRGMNTEAFF,NA,NA,TRBV5-6
CASGLVRRTQPSREGRGYEQYF,TRBD2,NA,TRBV12-5
CASSPTKGGKDAEQFF,TRBD1,NA,TRBV4-1
CASSVGVGGGGETQYF,NA,NA,TRBV9
CAISDGGSYNEQFF,TRBD2,NA,TRBV10-3
CASSPGTGGYEQYF,TRBD1,NA,TRBV4-2
CASSYSGQVTNTEAFF,TRBD1,once,TRBV6-5
CATSRVVGLAGGLWGNEQFF,TRBD2,NA,TRBV15
CATSRPDRKNQPQHF,NA,NA,TRBV15
CASRQGHSYEQYF,NA,few,TRBV27
CASSQEGQGPYYGYTF,NA,NA,TRBV4-3
CASSSETSGGLRRETQYF,TRBD2,NA,TRBV4-3
CSVSTGDQPQHF,TRBD1,NA,TRBV29-1
CASEKGLAGGPDEQFF,TRBD2,few,TRBV12-5
CASSQDRRETQYF,NA,NA,TRBV4-3
CASSCQSQRFF,NA,NA,TRBV6-6
CASSPDQVFYEQYF,NA,NA,TRBV18
CASSQNMTRDSDITSYEQYF,TRBD1,NA,TRBV4-1
CATSRAPRLYGYTF,NA,NA,TRBV15
CASSYSTGDGNYGYTF,TRBD1,once,TRBV6-5
CASRTGQARYNEQFF,TRBD1,NA,TRBV28
CASSVSGRGETQYF,TRBD1,NA,TRBV6-1
CASSLAETFSNQPQHF,NA,NA,TRBV7-2
CAISEPPQGRSPLHF,NA,NA,TRBV10-3
CASSGPRTGALDEQYF,TRBD1,once,TRBV5-5
CASSQDRSSWGNEQFF,NA,NA,TRBV4-1
CASSQEGRGVYGYTF,NA,NA,TRBV4-1
CASSFVLAGGYSEQFF,TRBD2,NA,TRBV7-9
CASSGTGGGYTF,TRBD1,NA,TRBV28
CASRYGTRGTDTQYF,NA,NA,TRBV6-6
CASSSIRNAGEHEQYF,NA,NA,TRBV7-9
CASSGTGDGEQFF,TRBD1,NA,TRBV5-6
CASSVDWSTDTQYF,NA,NA,TRBV9
CASSLSPGGLSKAKGGRAVNEQYF,TRBD2,NA,TRBV27
CASSVARQHTGELFF,NA,NA,TRBV19
CASSLGRLQGDYEQYF,TRBD1,NA,TRBV7-9
CASSLNLGGVGHQPQHF,NA,NA,TRBV7-9